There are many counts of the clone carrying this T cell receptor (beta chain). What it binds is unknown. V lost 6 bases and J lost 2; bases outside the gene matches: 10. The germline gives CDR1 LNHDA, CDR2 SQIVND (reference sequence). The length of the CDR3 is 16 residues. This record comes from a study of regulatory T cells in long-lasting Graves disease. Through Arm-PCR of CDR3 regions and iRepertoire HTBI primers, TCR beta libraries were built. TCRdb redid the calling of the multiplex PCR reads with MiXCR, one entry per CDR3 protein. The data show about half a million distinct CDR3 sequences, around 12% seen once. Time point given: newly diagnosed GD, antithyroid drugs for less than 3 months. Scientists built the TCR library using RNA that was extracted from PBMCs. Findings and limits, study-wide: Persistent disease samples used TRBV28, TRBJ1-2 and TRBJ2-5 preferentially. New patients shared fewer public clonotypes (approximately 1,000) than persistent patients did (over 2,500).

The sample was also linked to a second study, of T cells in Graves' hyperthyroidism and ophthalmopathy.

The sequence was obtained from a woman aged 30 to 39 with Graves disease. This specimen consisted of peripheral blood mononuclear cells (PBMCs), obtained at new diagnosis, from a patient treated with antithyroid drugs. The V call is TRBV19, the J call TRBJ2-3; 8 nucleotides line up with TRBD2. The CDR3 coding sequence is TGTGCCAGTAGAGGCTCCGGGACTAGTCCCACAGATACGCAGTATTTT. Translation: CASRGSGTSPTDTQYF.